This is a list of T cell receptor beta chains from one sample in a study of T cells after yellow fever vaccination. Each CDR3 protein gets one entry after TCRdb re-called the 5' RACE reads with MiXCR. The profile shows some 420,000 distinct CDR3 sequences, roughly 20% of them singletons. This material consisted of PBMCs, taken before the yellow fever booster vaccination. The receptors here all came from a young man who received the YFV17D yellow fever vaccine. Both conserved end residues are part of each CDR3. D genes are given only for firm matches. Where a row states a size, it is once, few, many or the class of an expanded clone; other rows omit it.

v_call: TRBV19; j_call: TRBJ1-2; d_call: NA; cdr3_length: 17; clone_size: once; cdr3_aa: CASSIGMGPQEFYGYTF; cdr3_nt: TGTGCCAGTAGTATAGGGATGGGACCACAGGAATTTTATGGCTACACCTTC
v_call: TRBV10-3; j_call: TRBJ2-3; d_call: NA; cdr3_length: 15; clone_size: NA; cdr3_aa: CAISEGQLYTDTQYF; cdr3_nt: TGTGCCATCAGTGAGGGACAGCTCTACACAGATACGCAGTATTTT
v_call: TRBV9; j_call: TRBJ1-2; d_call: TRBD1; cdr3_length: 18; clone_size: NA; cdr3_aa: CASSSLRGQRPPNYGYTF; cdr3_nt: TGTGCCAGCAGTAGTTTGAGGGGACAGAGGCCTCCTAACTATGGCTACACCTTC
v_call: TRBV24-1; j_call: TRBJ1-2; d_call: NA; cdr3_length: 17; clone_size: few; cdr3_aa: CATSASARDPDNYGYTF; cdr3_nt: TGTGCCACCAGTGCCTCAGCCCGGGACCCGGATAACTATGGCTACACCTTC
v_call: TRBV25-1; j_call: TRBJ1-4; d_call: NA; cdr3_length: 14; clone_size: NA; cdr3_aa: CAPRPRAANEKLFF; cdr3_nt: TGTGCCCCCCGGCCCAGAGCAGCTAATGAAAAACTGTTTTTT
v_call: TRBV19; j_call: TRBJ1-5; d_call: NA; cdr3_length: 15; clone_size: few; cdr3_aa: CASSRKIDGHQPQHF; cdr3_nt: TGTGCCAGTAGTAGAAAGATTGACGGACATCAGCCCCAGCATTTT
v_call: TRBV18; j_call: TRBJ2-7; d_call: TRBD2; cdr3_length: 15; clone_size: NA; cdr3_aa: CASSSRPGGGYDQYF; cdr3_nt: TGTGCCAGCTCAAGTAGACCGGGAGGCGGCTACGATCAGTACTTC
v_call: TRBV12-3/TRBV12-4; j_call: TRBJ2-1; d_call: NA; cdr3_length: 14; clone_size: few; cdr3_aa: CASSLQLAYNEQFF; cdr3_nt: TGTGCCAGCAGTTTGCAGCTAGCCTACAATGAGCAGTTCTTC
v_call: TRBV12-3/TRBV12-4; j_call: TRBJ1-5; d_call: NA; cdr3_length: 14; clone_size: many; cdr3_aa: CASSFSERNQPQHF; cdr3_nt: TGTGCCAGCAGTTTTTCAGAGCGGAATCAGCCCCAGCATTTT
v_call: TRBV7-9; j_call: TRBJ1-1; d_call: NA; cdr3_length: 14; clone_size: few; cdr3_aa: CASSLGGAQTEAFF; cdr3_nt: TGTGCCAGCAGCTTGGGGGGCGCGCAAACTGAAGCTTTCTTT
v_call: TRBV11-2; j_call: TRBJ2-3; d_call: NA; cdr3_length: 15; clone_size: few; cdr3_aa: CASSFEPLTGDTQYF; cdr3_nt: TGTGCCAGCAGCTTCGAGCCTCTAACCGGAGATACGCAGTATTTT
v_call: TRBV7-8; j_call: TRBJ2-5; d_call: NA; cdr3_length: 15; clone_size: NA; cdr3_aa: CASSLTTPPQETQYF; cdr3_nt: TGTGCCAGCAGCCTGACGACACCCCCACAGGAGACCCAGTACTTC
v_call: TRBV5-1; j_call: TRBJ2-1; d_call: NA; cdr3_length: 15; clone_size: NA; cdr3_aa: CASSDRDISYNEQFF; cdr3_nt: TGCGCCAGCAGTGACCGGGACATCTCCTACAATGAGCAGTTCTTC
v_call: TRBV5-1; j_call: TRBJ2-7; d_call: TRBD2; cdr3_length: 16; clone_size: NA; cdr3_aa: CASSLAASGDSYEQYF; cdr3_nt: TGCGCCAGCAGCTTGGCAGCTAGCGGGGACTCCTACGAGCAGTACTTC
v_call: TRBV6-5; j_call: TRBJ2-7; d_call: TRBD2; cdr3_length: 15; clone_size: NA; cdr3_aa: CASSRTSGGSYEQYF; cdr3_nt: TGTGCCAGCAGTAGGACTAGCGGGGGTTCCTACGAGCAGTACTTC
v_call: TRBV7-2; j_call: TRBJ2-7; d_call: TRBD2; cdr3_length: 17; clone_size: few; cdr3_aa: CASSLLAGGPPSDEQYF; cdr3_nt: TGTGCCAGCAGCTTACTAGCGGGGGGGCCGCCTAGCGACGAGCAGTACTTC
v_call: TRBV28; j_call: TRBJ1-1; d_call: NA; cdr3_length: 15; clone_size: NA; cdr3_aa: CASSPPAPGEGNAFF; cdr3_nt: TGTGCCAGCAGCCCACCTGCCCCGGGGGAGGGCAATGCTTTCTTT
v_call: TRBV12-3/TRBV12-4; j_call: TRBJ2-1; d_call: NA; cdr3_length: 13; clone_size: NA; cdr3_aa: CASSHRQPNEQFF; cdr3_nt: TGTGCCAGCAGTCATCGACAGCCGAATGAGCAGTTCTTC
v_call: TRBV27; j_call: TRBJ1-2; d_call: NA; cdr3_length: 14; clone_size: NA; cdr3_aa: CASSLYDGSYGYTF; cdr3_nt: TGTGCCAGCAGTTTATACGACGGCAGCTATGGCTACACCTTC
v_call: TRBV7-6; j_call: TRBJ2-1; d_call: NA; cdr3_length: 15; clone_size: NA; cdr3_aa: CASSPQDGAGNEQFF; cdr3_nt: TGTGCCAGCAGTCCCCAGGACGGGGCTGGCAATGAGCAGTTCTTC
v_call: TRBV15; j_call: TRBJ2-1; d_call: TRBD2; cdr3_length: 16; clone_size: few; cdr3_aa: CATSRGRAGGFNEQFF; cdr3_nt: TGTGCCACCAGCAGAGGGAGAGCGGGGGGGTTCAATGAGCAGTTCTTC
v_call: TRBV7-9; j_call: TRBJ1-1; d_call: NA; cdr3_length: 13; clone_size: NA; cdr3_aa: CASSLDAGDRAFF; cdr3_nt: TGTGCCAGCAGCTTAGACGCAGGGGATAGGGCTTTCTTT
v_call: TRBV7-9; j_call: TRBJ2-5; d_call: TRBD1; cdr3_length: 16; clone_size: NA; cdr3_aa: CASSSSGQGMSETQYF; cdr3_nt: TGTGCCAGCAGCTCATCCGGACAGGGGATGTCGGAGACCCAGTACTTC
v_call: TRBV7-9; j_call: TRBJ2-3; d_call: NA; cdr3_length: 12; clone_size: few; cdr3_aa: CASSYKPDTQYF; cdr3_nt: TGTGCCAGCAGCTATAAGCCAGATACGCAGTATTTT
v_call: TRBV10-3; j_call: TRBJ2-7; d_call: TRBD1; cdr3_length: 13; clone_size: few; cdr3_aa: CATEPGQGYEQYF; cdr3_nt: TGTGCCACCGAGCCGGGACAGGGTTACGAGCAGTACTTC
v_call: TRBV7-6; j_call: TRBJ2-3; d_call: NA; cdr3_length: 15; clone_size: NA; cdr3_aa: CASSPRPEPTDTQYF; cdr3_nt: TGTGCCAGCAGCCCCCGGCCAGAGCCCACAGATACGCAGTATTTT
v_call: TRBV28; j_call: TRBJ1-4; d_call: NA; cdr3_length: 12; clone_size: NA; cdr3_aa: CAAGWGDEKLFF; cdr3_nt: TGTGCCGCGGGGTGGGGGGATGAAAAACTGTTTTTT
v_call: TRBV20-1; j_call: TRBJ2-5; d_call: NA; cdr3_length: 13; clone_size: NA; cdr3_aa: CSAIGVGQETQYF; cdr3_nt: TGCAGTGCCATTGGGGTAGGGCAAGAGACCCAGTACTTC